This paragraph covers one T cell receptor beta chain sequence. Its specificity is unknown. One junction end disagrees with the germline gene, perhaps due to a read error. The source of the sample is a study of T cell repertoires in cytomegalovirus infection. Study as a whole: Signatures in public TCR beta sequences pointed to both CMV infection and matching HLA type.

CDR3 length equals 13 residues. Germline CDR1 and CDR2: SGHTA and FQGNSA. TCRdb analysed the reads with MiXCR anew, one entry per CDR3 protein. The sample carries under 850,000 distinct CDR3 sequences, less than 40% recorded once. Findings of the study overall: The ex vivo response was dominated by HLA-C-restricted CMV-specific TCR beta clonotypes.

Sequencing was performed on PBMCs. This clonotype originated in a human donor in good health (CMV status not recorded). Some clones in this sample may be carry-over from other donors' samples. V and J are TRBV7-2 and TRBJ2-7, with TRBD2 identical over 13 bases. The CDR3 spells CASSLVTSGRKDF. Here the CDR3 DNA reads TGTGCCAGCAGCTTAGTGACTAGCGGGAGGAAGGACTTC.